This TCR beta chain was recovered during a study of blood T cell repertoires in COVID-19. For the study at large: The United States, Italy and Spain supplied acute and convalescent COVID-19 samples.

The junction had 4 bases not matched to a gene; V was cut back by 6 bases and J by 8 bases. Looked up from germline, CDR1 is LNHNV and CDR2 is YYDKDF (reference sequence). The CDR3 totals 13 residues. Recovery among Cohort 3 donors was established by two negative PCRs, clearance, or symptom resolution. TCRdb's table, derived via immunoSEQ multiplex PCR, lists solely in-frame clones and lacks some. This table has 300,000 to 450,000 clones, approximately 89% appearing once. This chain links TRBV15 with TRBJ1-5, with 10 bases matching TRBD1. Sequencing was performed on PBMCs or T cells enriched from blood (not recorded which). The source is a man aged 30 to 45 who had recovered from COVID-19. The CDR3 region has the DNA TGTGCCACCAGTCGGGACAGGGGTGAGCCCCAGCATTTT. Protein: CATSRDRGEPQHF.